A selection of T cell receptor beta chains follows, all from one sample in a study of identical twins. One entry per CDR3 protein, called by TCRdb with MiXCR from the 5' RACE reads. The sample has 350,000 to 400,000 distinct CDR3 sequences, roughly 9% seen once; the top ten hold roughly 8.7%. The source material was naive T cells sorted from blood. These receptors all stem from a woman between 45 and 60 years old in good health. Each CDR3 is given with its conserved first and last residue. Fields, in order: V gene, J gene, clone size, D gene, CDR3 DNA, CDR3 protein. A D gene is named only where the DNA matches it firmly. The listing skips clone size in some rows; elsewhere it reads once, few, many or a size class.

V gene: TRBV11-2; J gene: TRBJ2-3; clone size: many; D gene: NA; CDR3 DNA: TGTGCCAGCAGCTTAGCGGAGGTTCCTTCGCAGTATTTT; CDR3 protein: CASSLAEVPSQYF
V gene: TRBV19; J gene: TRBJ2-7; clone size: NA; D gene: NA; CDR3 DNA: TGTGCCAGTACGTTAGGGAACGAGCAGTACTTC; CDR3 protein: CASTLGNEQYF
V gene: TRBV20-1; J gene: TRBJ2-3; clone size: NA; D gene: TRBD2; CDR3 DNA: TGCAGTGCTAAGGTCCTAGCGGGAGGGCCGTCAGATACGCAGTATTTT; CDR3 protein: CSAKVLAGGPSDTQYF
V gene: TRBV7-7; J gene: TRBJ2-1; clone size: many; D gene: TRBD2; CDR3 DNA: TGTGCCAGCAGCGTTACTAGCGGAGCCGGGGAGCAGTTCTTC; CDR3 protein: CASSVTSGAGEQFF
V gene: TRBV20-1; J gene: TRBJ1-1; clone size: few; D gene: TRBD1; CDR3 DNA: TGCAGTGCTAGAGATCCACAGGGGTTTACTGAAGCTTTCTTT; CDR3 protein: CSARDPQGFTEAFF
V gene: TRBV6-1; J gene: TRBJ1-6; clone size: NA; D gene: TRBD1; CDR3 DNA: TGTGCCACCGTCGGGACAGGGGGTTCACCCCTCCACTTT; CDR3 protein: CATVGTGGSPLHF
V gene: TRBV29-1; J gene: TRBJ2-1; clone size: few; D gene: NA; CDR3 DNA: TGCAGCGTTGTCCGCACTTCCAATGAGCAGTTCTTC; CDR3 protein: CSVVRTSNEQFF
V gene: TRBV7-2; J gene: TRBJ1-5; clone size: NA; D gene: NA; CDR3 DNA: TGTGCCAGCAGCCGGACCTGGGATCAGCCCCAGCATTTT; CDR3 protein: CASSRTWDQPQHF
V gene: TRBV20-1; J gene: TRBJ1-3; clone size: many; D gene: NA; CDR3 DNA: TGCAGTGCCTTTGATGGGAACACCATATATTTT; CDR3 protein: CSAFDGNTIYF
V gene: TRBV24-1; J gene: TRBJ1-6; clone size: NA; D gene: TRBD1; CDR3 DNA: TGTGCCACCAGTGACCAGGGGGTCAATTCACCCCTCCACTTT; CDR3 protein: CATSDQGVNSPLHF
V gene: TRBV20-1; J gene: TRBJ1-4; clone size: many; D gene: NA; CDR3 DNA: TGCAGTGCTAGAATTGTCTGGACGAGGGGTGAAAAACTGTTTTTT; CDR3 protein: CSARIVWTRGEKLFF
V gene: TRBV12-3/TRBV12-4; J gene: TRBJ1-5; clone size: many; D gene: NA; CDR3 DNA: TGTGCCAGCAGTTTTGACGGGGTAGGGCAGCCCCAGCATTTT; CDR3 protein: CASSFDGVGQPQHF
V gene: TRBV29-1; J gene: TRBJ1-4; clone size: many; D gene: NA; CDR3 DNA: TGCAGCGTTGAACTTGGCGAAAAACTGTTTTTT; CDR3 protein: CSVELGEKLFF
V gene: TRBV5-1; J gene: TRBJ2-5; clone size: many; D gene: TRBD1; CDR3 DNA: TGCGCCAGCACCACCGGGACAGGGGTTTTACAAGAGACCCAGTACTTC; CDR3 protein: CASTTGTGVLQETQYF
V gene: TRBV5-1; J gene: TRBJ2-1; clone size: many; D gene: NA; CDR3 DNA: TGCGCCAGCAGCTTGGTGCGAAACCATGAGCAGTTCTTC; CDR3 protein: CASSLVRNHEQFF
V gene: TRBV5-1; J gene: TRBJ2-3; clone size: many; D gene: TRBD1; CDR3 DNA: TGCGCCAGCAGATCGGGACAGGGGAGAGATACGCAGTATTTT; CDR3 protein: CASRSGQGRDTQYF
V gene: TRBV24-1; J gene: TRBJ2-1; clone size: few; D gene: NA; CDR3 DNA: TGTGCCACCAGTGTAACCCAGGTAAATGAGCAGTTCTTC; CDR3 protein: CATSVTQVNEQFF
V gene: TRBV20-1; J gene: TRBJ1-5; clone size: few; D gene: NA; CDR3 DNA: TGCAGTGCTAGAGATCGACGGAATTTGAATCAGCCCCAGCATTTT; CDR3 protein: CSARDRRNLNQPQHF
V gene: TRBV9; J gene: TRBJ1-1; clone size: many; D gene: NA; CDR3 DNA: TGTGCCAGCAGCGTTACAGTGAACACTGAAGCTTTCTTT; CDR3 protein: CASSVTVNTEAFF
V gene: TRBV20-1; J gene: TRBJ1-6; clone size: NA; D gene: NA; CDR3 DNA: TGCAGTGCCAGCCCAGGGAATAATTCACCCCTCCACTTT; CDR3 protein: CSASPGNNSPLHF
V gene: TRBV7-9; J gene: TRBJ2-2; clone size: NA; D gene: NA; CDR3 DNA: TGTGCCAGCAGCTTGATGTCGGGTACCGGGGAGCTGTTTTTT; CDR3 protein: CASSLMSGTGELFF
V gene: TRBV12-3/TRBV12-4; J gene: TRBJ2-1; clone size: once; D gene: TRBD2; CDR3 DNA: TGTGCCATCTCTAGCGGCAGCTCCTACAATGAGCAGTTCTTC; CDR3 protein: CAISSGSSYNEQFF
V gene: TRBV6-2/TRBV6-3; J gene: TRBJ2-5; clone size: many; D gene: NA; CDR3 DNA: TGTGCCAGCAGTTACTCCAGGGAGACCCAGTACTTC; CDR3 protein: CASSYSRETQYF
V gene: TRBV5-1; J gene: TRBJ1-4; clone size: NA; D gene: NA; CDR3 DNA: TGCGCCAGCAGCTTGGACTGGTTTGAAAAACTGTTTTTT; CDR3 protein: CASSLDWFEKLFF
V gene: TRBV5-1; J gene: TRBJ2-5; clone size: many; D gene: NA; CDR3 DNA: TGCGCCAGCAGCCGGAGAGCCCAAGAGACCCAGTACTTC; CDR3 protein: CASSRRAQETQYF
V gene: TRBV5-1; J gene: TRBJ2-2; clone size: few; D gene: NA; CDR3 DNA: TGCGCCAGCAGCTCAGCGGGACAATCCGGCGGGGAGCTGTTTTTT; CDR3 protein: CASSSAGQSGGELFF
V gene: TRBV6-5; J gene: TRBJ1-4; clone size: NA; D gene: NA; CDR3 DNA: TGTGCCGCCGGACTGGAGTCGGCGGACGAACTGTTTTTT; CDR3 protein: CAAGLESADELFF
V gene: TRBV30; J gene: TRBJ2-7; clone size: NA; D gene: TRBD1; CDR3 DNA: TGTGCCTCGACGGGACAGGGGATCCACGAGCAGTACTTC; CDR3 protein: CASTGQGIHEQYF
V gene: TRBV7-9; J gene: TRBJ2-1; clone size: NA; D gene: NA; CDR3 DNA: TGTGCCAGCAGCTTAGCGGTAGGGACCCGTGAGCAGTTCTTC; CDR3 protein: CASSLAVGTREQFF
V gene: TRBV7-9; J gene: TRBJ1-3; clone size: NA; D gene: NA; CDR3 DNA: TGTGCCAGCAGCTCAAACAGCCCTGGAAACACCATATATTTT; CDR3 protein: CASSSNSPGNTIYF
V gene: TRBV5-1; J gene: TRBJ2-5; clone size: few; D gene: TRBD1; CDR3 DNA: TGCGCCAGCAGAAGGGACAGGGGGGGAGAGACCCAGTACTTC; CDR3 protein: CASRRDRGGETQYF
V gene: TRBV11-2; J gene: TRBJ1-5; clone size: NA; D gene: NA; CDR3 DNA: TGTGCCAGCAGCTTACAGGGTTTAGGCAATCAGCCCCAGCATTTT; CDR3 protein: CASSLQGLGNQPQHF
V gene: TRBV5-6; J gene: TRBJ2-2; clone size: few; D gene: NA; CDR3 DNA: TGTGCCAGCAGCTTATTCAACGGTTTACGGGCCGGGGAGCTGTTTTTT; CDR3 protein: CASSLFNGLRAGELFF
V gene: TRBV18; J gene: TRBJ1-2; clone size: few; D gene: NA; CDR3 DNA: TGTGCCAGCTCACCACCAAGTGGGGCTCGGGGCTACACCTTC; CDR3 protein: CASSPPSGARGYTF
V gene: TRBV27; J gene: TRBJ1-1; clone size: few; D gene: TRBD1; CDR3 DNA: TGTGCCAGCATCAGGATTAAGGGACAGGAGAAGGGGACTGAAGCTTTCTTT; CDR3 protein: CASIRIKGQEKGTEAFF
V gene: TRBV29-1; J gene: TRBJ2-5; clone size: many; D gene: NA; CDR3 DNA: TGCAGCGTTGCCCAAGAGACCCAGTACTTC; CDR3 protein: CSVAQETQYF
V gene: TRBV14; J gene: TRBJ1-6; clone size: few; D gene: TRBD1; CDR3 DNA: TGTGCCAGCAGCCAGATCAGGGGGAGCTCCTATAATTCACCCCTCCACTTT; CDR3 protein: CASSQIRGSSYNSPLHF
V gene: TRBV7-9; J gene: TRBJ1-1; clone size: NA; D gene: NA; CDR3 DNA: TGTGCCAGCAGCCCCACAGGGATAGGTGTAGTGAACACTGAAGCTTTCTTT; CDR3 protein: CASSPTGIGVVNTEAFF
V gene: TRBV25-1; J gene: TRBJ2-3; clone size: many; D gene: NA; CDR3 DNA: TGTGCCAGCAGTGGAGAAGATACGCAGTATTTT; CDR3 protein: CASSGEDTQYF
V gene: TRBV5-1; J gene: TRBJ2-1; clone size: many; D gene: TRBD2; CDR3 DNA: TGCGCCAGCAGCGCGGGACTAGCGGGAGGGCCATACAATGAGCAGTTCTTC; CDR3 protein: CASSAGLAGGPYNEQFF
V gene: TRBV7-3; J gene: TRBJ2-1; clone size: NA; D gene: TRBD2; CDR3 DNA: TGTGCCAGCAGCTTAGGAGGGAGGGAGAATGAGCAGTTCTTC; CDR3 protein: CASSLGGRENEQFF